These 2 T cell receptor beta chains share one sample of origin, sequenced in a study of blood T cell repertoires in COVID-19 (dated by TCRdb to 2020 to 2021). The library relied on the immunoSEQ multiplex PCR assay. The immuneACCESS repertoire file appears here via TCRdb, limited to in-frame rearrangements. These files lack a portion of the clones; in checked studies, under half of the deficit traces to unresolved V genes, and the cause of the others is not known. This sample comprises about 160,000 clones, approximately 86% of them detected only once. The top ten clones comprise 6.5% to 8.5% of the sample. Sequencing input: peripheral blood. These receptors were taken from a woman aged 40 to 55 with COVID-19, enrolled during active disease.

J is TRBJ2-1 and V is TRBV7-9, with D hard to call. This CDR3 has 13 amino acids. Germline values: CDR1 SEHNR, CDR2 FQNEAQ (reference sequence). V gave up 0 bases and J gave up 3 bases, with 3 bases separating them. This CDR3 reads CASSLAIYNEQFF. The CDR3 region has the DNA TGTGCCAGCAGCTTAGCCATCTACAATGAGCAGTTCTTC.

This rearrangement joins TRBV7-3 to TRBJ1-1; a possible D gene is TRBD1 (5 bases). V was pared by 5 bases and J by 1 base, with 8 bases between. The V gene's germline CDR1 is SGHTA and CDR2 FQGTGA. The CDR3 consists of 13 residues. The CDR3 reads CASSLGQNTEAFF. CDR3 sequence (DNA): TGTGCCAGCAGCCTAGGACAGAACACTGAAGCTTTCTTT.